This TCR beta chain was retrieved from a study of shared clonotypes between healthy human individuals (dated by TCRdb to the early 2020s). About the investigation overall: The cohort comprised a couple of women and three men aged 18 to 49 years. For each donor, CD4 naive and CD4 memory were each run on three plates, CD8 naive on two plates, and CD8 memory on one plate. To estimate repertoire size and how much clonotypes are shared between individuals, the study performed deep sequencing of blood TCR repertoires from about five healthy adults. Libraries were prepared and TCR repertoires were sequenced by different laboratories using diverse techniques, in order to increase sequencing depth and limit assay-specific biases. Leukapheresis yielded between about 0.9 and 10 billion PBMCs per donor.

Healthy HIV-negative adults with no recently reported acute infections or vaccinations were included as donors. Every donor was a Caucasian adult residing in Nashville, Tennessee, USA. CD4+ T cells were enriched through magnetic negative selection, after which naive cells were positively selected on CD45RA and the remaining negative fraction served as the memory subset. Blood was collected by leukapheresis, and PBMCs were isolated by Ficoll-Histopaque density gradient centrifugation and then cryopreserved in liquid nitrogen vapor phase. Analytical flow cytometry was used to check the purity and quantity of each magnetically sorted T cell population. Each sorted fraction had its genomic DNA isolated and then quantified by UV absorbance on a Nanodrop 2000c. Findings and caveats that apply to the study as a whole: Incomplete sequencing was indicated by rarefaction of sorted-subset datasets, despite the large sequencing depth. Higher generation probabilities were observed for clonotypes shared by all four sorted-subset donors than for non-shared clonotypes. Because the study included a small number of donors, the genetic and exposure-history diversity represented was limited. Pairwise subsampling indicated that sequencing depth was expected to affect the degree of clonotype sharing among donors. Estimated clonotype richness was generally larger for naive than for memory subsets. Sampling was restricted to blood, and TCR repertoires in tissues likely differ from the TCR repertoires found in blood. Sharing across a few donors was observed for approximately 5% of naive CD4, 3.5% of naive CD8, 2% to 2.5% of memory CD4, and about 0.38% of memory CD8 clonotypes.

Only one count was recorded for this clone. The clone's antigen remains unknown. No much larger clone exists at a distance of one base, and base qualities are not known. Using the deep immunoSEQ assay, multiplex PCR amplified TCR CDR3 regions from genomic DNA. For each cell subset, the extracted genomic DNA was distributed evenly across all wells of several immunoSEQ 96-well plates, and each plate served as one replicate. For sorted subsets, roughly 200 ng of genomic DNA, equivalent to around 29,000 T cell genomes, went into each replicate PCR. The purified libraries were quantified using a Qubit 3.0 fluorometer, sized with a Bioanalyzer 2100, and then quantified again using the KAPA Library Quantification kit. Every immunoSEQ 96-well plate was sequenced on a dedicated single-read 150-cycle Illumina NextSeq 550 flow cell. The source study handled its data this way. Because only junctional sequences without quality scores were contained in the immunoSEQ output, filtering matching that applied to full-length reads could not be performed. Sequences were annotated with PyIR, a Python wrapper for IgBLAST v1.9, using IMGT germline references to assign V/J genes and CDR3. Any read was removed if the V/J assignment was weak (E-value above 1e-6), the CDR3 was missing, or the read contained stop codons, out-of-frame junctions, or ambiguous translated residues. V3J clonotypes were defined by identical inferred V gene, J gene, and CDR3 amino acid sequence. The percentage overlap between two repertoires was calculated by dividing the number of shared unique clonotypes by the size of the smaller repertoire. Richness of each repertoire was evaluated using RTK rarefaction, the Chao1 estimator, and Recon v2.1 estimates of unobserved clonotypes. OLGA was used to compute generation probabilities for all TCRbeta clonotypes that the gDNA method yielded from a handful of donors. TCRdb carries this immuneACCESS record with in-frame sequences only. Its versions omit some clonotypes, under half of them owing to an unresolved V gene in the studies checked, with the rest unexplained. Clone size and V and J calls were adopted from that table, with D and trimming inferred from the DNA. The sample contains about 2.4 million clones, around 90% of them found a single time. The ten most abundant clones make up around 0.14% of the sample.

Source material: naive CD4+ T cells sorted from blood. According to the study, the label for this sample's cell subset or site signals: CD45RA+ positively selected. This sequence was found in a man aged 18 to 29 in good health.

The DNA reads as follows: TGTGCCAGCAGTGAGAAACGGGCCTCAGATACGCAGTATTTT. The resulting protein is CASSEKRASDTQYF. The receptor chain draws on TRBV25-1 and TRBJ2-3; the D gene remains uncertain. CDR1 and CDR2, looked up from the germline V gene, are MGHDK and SYGVNS. The cysteine opens and the phenylalanine closes a CDR3 of 14 amino acids. Kept here is only the CDR3 DNA, which spans 42 bases and is read in frame from base 1. Deletion took 3 bases off V and 4 bases off J, with a span of 11 bases between the germline ends.